Presented here are 29 T cell receptor beta chains from one specimen sequenced in a study of cytomegalovirus exposure and HLA in healthy donors. The PCR ran on 60 Vbeta and 13 Jbeta primers. Only in-frame clones appear in the TCRdb table, and some are missing; sequencing was by immunoSEQ multiplex PCR. Among 150,000 or so clones listed, 70% to 80% were seen once. The sample taken for sequencing was PBMCs. These TCRs come from a man aged 18 to 29 in good health and CMV-seropositive.

As to this clone: The CDR3 does not close with the conserved phenylalanine or tryptophan, likely indicating a read error. This chain uses TRBV2 with TRBJ1-6; 9 nucleotides align to TRBD1. CDR1 is SNHLY and CDR2 is FYNNEI in the germline V gene. The CDR3 loop spans 14 amino acids. The ends lost 8 bases at V and 10 bases at J; junction bases unmatched: 9. CDR3 protein: CASARTGAGSPLHL. As DNA, the CDR3 is TGTGCCAGCGCCAGGACAGGGGCAGGGTCACCCCTCCACCTT.

The chain recombines TRBV7-6 with TRBJ1-4, with 7 bases identical to TRBD1. The trim removed 5 bases at V and 7 bases at J, leaving 4 bases unmatched. CDR1 SGHVS and CDR2 FNYEAQ come from the germline V gene. CDR3 length: 13 residues. The chain's CDR3 is CASSQTGAEKLFF. The CDR3 DNA reads as TGTGCCAGCAGCCAAACAGGGGCTGAAAAACTGTTTTTT.

This chain joins TRBV19 and TRBJ1-1; 7 nucleotides agree with TRBD1. V was clipped by 3 bases and J by 0 bases; unmatched bases: 16. The CDR3 has 19 residues. Germline V gene data show CDR1 as LNHDA and CDR2 as SQIVND (reference sequence). CDR3 coding DNA: TGTGCCAGTAGTATCCCACGACAGGGCCGAAGGGGGATGAACACTGAAGCTTTCTTT. Translating it yields CASSIPRQGRRGMNTEAFF.

The rearrangement links TRBV19 to TRBJ1-2, with 7 nucleotides matching TRBD1. The CDR3 runs to 16 residues. V was pared by 6 bases and J by 0 bases, with 10 bases of the junction left unmatched. Germline V CDR1 and CDR2: LNHDA, SQIVND (reference sequence). The CDR3 spells CASRHRGTIANYGYTF. DNA of the CDR3: TGTGCCAGTAGACACAGGGGAACCATTGCTAACTATGGCTACACCTTC.

The chain joins TRBV7-9 to TRBJ2-5, with 11 bases aligning to TRBD1. Germline trimming cut 4 bases from V and 4 bases from J; bases unmatched to any gene: 2. The CDR3 length is 14 residues. Germline CDR1 reads SEHNR; CDR2 reads FQNEAQ (reference sequence). The CDR3, as DNA: TGTGCCAGCAGCTCCGGGACAGGGGGAGAGACCCAGTACTTC. Its protein is CASSSGTGGETQYF.

The rearrangement joins TRBV28 to TRBJ2-7; 7 bases are a match to TRBD1. Looked up from germline, CDR1 is MDHEN and CDR2 is SYDVKM. Trimming removed 6 bases from V and 2 bases from J; junction bases left unmatched: 4. The CDR3 covers 13 residues. CDR3 region: CASSPDRAYEQYF. In DNA, the CDR3 is TGTGCCAGCAGCCCTGACAGGGCCTACGAGCAGTACTTC.

The chain links TRBV4-1 to TRBJ1-5, with 10 positions matching TRBD1. Germline V gives CDR1 MGHRA, CDR2 YSYEKL. The CDR3 is 17 residues long. The ends lost 5 bases at V and 6 bases at J; junction bases unmatched: 13. The CDR3 sequence is CASSAQTGTGVFQPQHF. CDR3 DNA sequence: TGCGCCAGCAGCGCACAAACCGGGACAGGGGTTTTTCAGCCCCAGCATTTT.

The chain employs TRBV5-6 and TRBJ1-2; 12 nucleotides line up with TRBD1. The germline V gene encodes CDR1 SGHDT and CDR2 YYEEEE. The trim removed 2 bases at V and 7 bases at J, leaving 6 bases unmatched. The CDR3 totals 15 residues. The DNA for the CDR3 is TGTGCCAGCAGCTTTACAGGGACAGGGGGCAGTGGCTACACCTTC. This codes for CASSFTGTGGSGYTF.

The chain has TRBV13 and TRBJ2-1; 9 nucleotides align to TRBD2. The CDR3 has 15 residues. The germline gives CDR1 PRHDT, CDR2 FYEKMQ (reference sequence). With V trimmed by 5 bases and J by 7 bases, 9 bases remained unmatched. The CDR3: CASSLGTSPYNEQFF. As DNA, the CDR3 is TGTGCCAGCAGCCTTGGGACTAGCCCTTATAATGAGCAGTTCTTC.

The V and J genes are TRBV6-5 and TRBJ1-2, with no clear D. The CDR3 is 13 amino acids. V lost 5 bases and J 7 bases, leaving 14 bases between the germline ends. Germline V gives CDR1 MNHEY, CDR2 SVGAGI. The CDR3 here is CASSPRGTTGYTF. The CDR3, as DNA: TGTGCCAGCAGTCCTCGGGGAACTACTGGCTACACCTTC.

The chain employs TRBV10-3 and TRBJ2-7; D might be TRBD2 (6 bases). V lost 7 bases, J lost 3 bases, and 10 bases lay in between. This CDR3 is built from 12 residues. CDR1 ENHRY and CDR2 SYGVKD come from the germline V gene. Written as DNA, the CDR3 is TGTGCCATCATTGACGGGGGCTACGAGCAGTACTTC. Translation gives CAIIDGGYEQYF.

V gene TRBV27 combines with J gene TRBJ2-6; 9 bases align to TRBD1. J gave up 1 base and V 6 bases, and 10 bases lay outside the gene matches. Germline CDR1 MNHEY, CDR2 SMNVEV (reference sequence). CDR3 length: 18 amino acids. Here the CDR3 reads CASRNSGTGFSGANVLTF. CDR3 DNA: TGTGCCAGCAGGAACTCCGGGACAGGGTTTTCTGGGGCCAACGTCCTGACTTTC.

The chain employs TRBV2 and TRBJ1-5, with a tentative D call TRBD1 (6 bases). Trimming shortened V by 3 bases and J by 2 bases, and 8 bases separated the two germline ends. CDR1 is SNHLY and CDR2 is FYNNEI in the germline V gene. This CDR3 has 14 amino acids. This CDR3 is CASSDRTGNQPQHF. CDR3 coding DNA: TGTGCCAGCAGTGACAGGACAGGCAATCAGCCCCAGCATTTT.

The chain recombines TRBV25-1 with TRBJ2-3, with TRBD1 matching 7 bases. CDR1 MGHDK and CDR2 SYGVNS come from the germline V gene. V was clipped by 4 bases and J by 2 bases; unmatched bases: 6. The CDR3 sequence is 15 residues long. CDR3 protein: CASSVGTGVTDTQYF. The CDR3 nucleotides are TGTGCCAGCAGTGTCGGAACAGGGGTCACAGATACGCAGTATTTT.

In its sample, this clone was seen a few times. The V call is TRBV19, the J call TRBJ1-1; maybe TRBD1 (5 bases). Trimming left V 3 bases short and J 5 bases short, with 19 bases between. Germline V gives CDR1 LNHDA, CDR2 SQIVND (reference sequence). This CDR3 spans 16 amino acids. The CDR3: CASSIVEGRSETEAFF. CDR3 DNA sequence: TGTGCCAGTAGTATTGTAGAGGGGAGGTCGGAGACTGAAGCTTTCTTT.

This chain joins TRBV6-6 and TRBJ2-5; TRBD1 is a possible D gene (6 bases). Trimming cost V 2 bases and J 2 bases, with 15 bases left between them. From germline, CDR1 is MNHNY and CDR2 SVGAGI (reference sequence). This CDR3 is 16 amino acids long. The CDR3 reads CASSYGAGEPQETQYF. The CDR3 coding sequence is TGTGCCAGCAGTTACGGGGCAGGGGAACCGCAAGAGACCCAGTACTTC.

This clone was seen once. The chain combines TRBV19 with TRBJ1-2; 7 positions match TRBD1. Germline CDR1 and CDR2: LNHDA and SQIVND (reference sequence). The CDR3 loop spans 15 amino acids. V shed 5 bases and J 7 bases; nucleotides not matched to a gene: 13. The CDR3 here is CASSPTRQGHGGYTF. For the CDR3, the DNA is TGTGCCAGTAGTCCAACCCGACAGGGCCATGGTGGCTACACCTTC.

The chain is built from TRBV27 and TRBJ2-2; TRBD1 aligns across 10 bases. The CDR3 is 16 residues long. The ends lost 3 bases at V and 5 bases at J; junction bases unmatched: 6. CDR1 is MNHEY, CDR2 SMNVEV, per germline (reference sequence). The CDR3 is CASSFVRTGGTGELFF. The CDR3 coding sequence is TGTGCCAGCAGTTTTGTGAGGACAGGGGGGACCGGGGAGCTGTTTTTT.

The J gene is TRBJ1-5, the V gene TRBV6-5; TRBD1 matches at 8 bases. CDR1 and CDR2 (germline): MNHEY, SVGAGI. V gave up 6 bases and J gave up 2 bases; unmatched junction bases: 6. CDR3 size: 15 residues. CDR3 protein: CASRPDRGGNQPQHF. In DNA form, the CDR3 reads TGTGCCAGCAGACCCGACAGGGGAGGCAATCAGCCCCAGCATTTT.

The chain has TRBV7-2 and TRBJ2-7; 7 positions agree with TRBD1. Germline V gene sequence: CDR1 SGHTA, CDR2 FQGNSA. With 4 bases clipped from V and 3 bases from J, the junction kept 9 bases outside the gene matches. The length of the CDR3 is 15 residues. The DNA for the CDR3 is TGTGCCAGCAGCTGGGACGGGACAGAGATCTACGAGCAGTACTTC. Its translation is CASSWDGTEIYEQYF.

This clone was recorded once. The chain combines TRBV5-6 with TRBJ2-7; D is perhaps TRBD1 (6 bases). Trimming took off 2 bases at V and 1 base at J, with 7 bases between the two ends. From germline, CDR1 is SGHDT and CDR2 YYEEEE. This CDR3 has 13 amino acids. The CDR3 coding sequence is TGTGCCAGCAGCTTTCAGGGGTCCTACGAGCAGTACTTC. It encodes CASSFQGSYEQYF. The full variable domain, in which reference TRBV5-6 and TRBJ2-7 provide the parts outside the CDR3, is DAGVTQSPTHLIKTRGQQVTLRCSPKSGHDTVSWYQQALGQGPQFIFQYYEEEERQRGNFPDRFSGHQFPNYSSELNVNALLLGDSALYLCASSFQGSYEQYFGPGTRLTVT.

V usage is TRBV28 and J usage is TRBJ2-7; 11 bases are a match to TRBD2. Germline CDR1 is MDHEN and CDR2 is SYDVKM. This CDR3 contains 19 residues. With V trimmed by 7 bases and J by 6 bases, 23 bases remained unmatched. CDR3 nucleotides: TGTGCCAGCATCCCAGCCGAACTAGCGGGAGTCTTTCTCGGTTCCGAGCAGTACTTC. It encodes CASIPAELAGVFLGSEQYF.

J is TRBJ2-1 and V is TRBV5-4; a possible D gene is TRBD2 (5 bases). Trimming stripped 3 bases from V and 0 bases from J, with 16 bases between. Per the germline V gene, CDR1 is SGHNT and CDR2 is YYREEE (reference sequence). The CDR3 loop spans 17 amino acids. The CDR3 DNA sequence: TGTGCCAGCAGCTCCGGGCCCACTAGAGACTCCTACAATGAGCAGTTCTTC. As protein: CASSSGPTRDSYNEQFF.

The chain uses TRBV18 and TRBJ1-3; 7 bases match TRBD1. This CDR3 is built from 15 residues. Germline CDR1 is KGHSH and CDR2 is LQKENI. Trimming took 2 bases from V and 2 from J; bases not matched to a gene: 3. CDR3 nucleotides: TGTGCCAGCTCACCAGTGACAGGGACTGGAAACACCATATATTTT. Its protein product is CASSPVTGTGNTIYF.

This chain uses TRBV6-5 with TRBJ1-2, with D uncertain. V was shortened by 7 bases and J by 1 base, with 16 bases between the two germline ends. CDR1 MNHEY and CDR2 SVGAGI come from the germline V gene. The CDR3 extends over 15 amino acids. CDR3 residues: CASTTSPGVNYGYTF. The CDR3 nucleotides read TGTGCCAGCACCACCTCCCCCGGGGTTAACTATGGCTACACCTTC.

The rearrangement joins TRBV7-9 to TRBJ1-5; 8 nucleotides align to TRBD1. CDR3 length: 14 amino acids. Germline CDR1 and CDR2: SEHNR and FQNEAQ (reference sequence). V lost 5 bases, J lost 5 bases, and 5 bases stayed unmatched. This chain's CDR3 is CASSLGQGDQPQHF. The CDR3 coding sequence is TGTGCCAGCAGCCTCGGACAGGGAGATCAGCCCCAGCATTTT.

CDR3: CASSVEWREGTEAFF. The CDR3 DNA reads as TGTGCCAGCAGCGTAGAGTGGAGAGAGGGTACTGAAGCTTTCTTT. The chain recombines TRBV9 with TRBJ1-1; D is ambiguous. The CDR3 has 15 amino acids. V lost 0 bases to trimming and J lost 5 bases, with 14 bases between them. Germline V gives CDR1 SGDLS, CDR2 YYNGEE.

The rearrangement uses TRBV4-3 and TRBJ2-7, with D maybe TRBD1 (6 bases). The CDR3 consists of 16 residues. Germline loops: CDR1 LGHNA, CDR2 YSLEER. Trimming pared 0 bases from V and 5 bases from J, leaving 17 bases between. CDR3 protein: CASSQEAPRGQDEQYF. The CDR3 DNA reads TGCGCCAGCAGCCAAGAAGCCCCCAGGGGTCAAGACGAGCAGTACTTC.

A few counts support this clone. This chain joins TRBV27 and TRBJ1-4; the match to TRBD1 covers 10 bases. The CDR3 length is 13 residues. Trimming cost V 7 bases and J 8 bases; bases outside gene matches: 4. Germline V gene data show CDR1 as MNHEY and CDR2 as SMNVEV (reference sequence). The CDR3 sequence is CASTGQGMEKLFF. DNA for the CDR3: TGTGCCAGCACGGGACAGGGGATGGAAAAACTGTTTTTT.